This entry is about one TCR beta chain. The use of a sample-barcoded 5' primer and a J-beta primer mix characterized a second PCR of about 6 to 12 cycles. TCRdb re-called the 5' RACE reads through MiXCR, storing one row per CDR3 protein. The sample carries some 1,800,000 distinct CDR3 sequences, about two fifths recorded once. This specimen comes from a study of blood T cells in healthy people across ages. Caucasian individuals from Russia who were healthy and aged about 6 to 95 acted as donors. Per germline, CDR1 DFQATT and CDR2 SNEGSKA (reference sequence). This CDR3 has 12 amino acids. The ends were cut back, 4 bases at V and 1 base at J, with 7 bases in the middle.

Sequenced: blood. This chain joins TRBV20-1 and TRBJ2-5; D is uncertain. This receptor was obtained from a human donor in good health. The CDR3 loop is CSAILIQETQYF. DNA for the CDR3: TGCAGTGCTATACTGATCCAAGAGACCCAGTACTTC.